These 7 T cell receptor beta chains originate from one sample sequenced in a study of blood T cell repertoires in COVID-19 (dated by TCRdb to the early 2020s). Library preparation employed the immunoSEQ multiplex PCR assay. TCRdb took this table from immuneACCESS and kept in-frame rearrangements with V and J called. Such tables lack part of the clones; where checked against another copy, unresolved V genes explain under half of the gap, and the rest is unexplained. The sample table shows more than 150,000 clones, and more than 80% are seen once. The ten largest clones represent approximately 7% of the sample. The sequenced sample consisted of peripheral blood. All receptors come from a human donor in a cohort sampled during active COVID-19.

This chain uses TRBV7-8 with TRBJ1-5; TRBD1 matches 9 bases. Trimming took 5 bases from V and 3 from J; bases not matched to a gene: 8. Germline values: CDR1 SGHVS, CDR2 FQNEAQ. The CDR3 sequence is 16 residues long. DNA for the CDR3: TGTGCCAGCAGCAACCCGGGACAGGGCACCAATCAGCCCCAGCATTTT. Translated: CASSNPGQGTNQPQHF. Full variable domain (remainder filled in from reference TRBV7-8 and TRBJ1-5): GAGVSQSPRYKVAKRGQDVALRCDPISGHVSLFWYQQALGQGPEFLTYFQNEAQLDKSGLPSDRFFAERPEGSVSTLKIQRTQQEDSAVYLCASSNPGQGTNQPQHFGDGTRLSIL.

The CDR3 sequence: CASSLGDSSYEQYF. The CDR3 region has the DNA TGTGCCAGCAGCTTGGGTGACAGCTCCTACGAGCAGTACTTC. This sequence joins TRBV5-6 and TRBJ2-7; D may be TRBD1 (5 bases). The CDR3 consists of 14 residues. Trimming pared 0 bases from V and 0 bases from J, leaving 7 bases between. The V gene's germline CDR1 is SGHDT and CDR2 YYEEEE.

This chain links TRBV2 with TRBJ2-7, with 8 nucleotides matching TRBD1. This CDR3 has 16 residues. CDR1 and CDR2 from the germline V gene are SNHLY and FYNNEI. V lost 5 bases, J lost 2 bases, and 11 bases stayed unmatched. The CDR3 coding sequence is TGTGCCAGCAGTCCTCCCGGGACAGGAGACCCCTACGAGCAGTACTTC. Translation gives CASSPPGTGDPYEQYF.

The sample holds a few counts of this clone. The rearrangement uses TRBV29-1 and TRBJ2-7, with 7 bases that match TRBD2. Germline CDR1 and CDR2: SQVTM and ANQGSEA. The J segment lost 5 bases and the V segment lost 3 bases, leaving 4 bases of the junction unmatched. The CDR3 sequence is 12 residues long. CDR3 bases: TGCAGCGTTGAGGTGGGAGGGAACGAGCAGTACTTC. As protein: CSVEVGGNEQYF.

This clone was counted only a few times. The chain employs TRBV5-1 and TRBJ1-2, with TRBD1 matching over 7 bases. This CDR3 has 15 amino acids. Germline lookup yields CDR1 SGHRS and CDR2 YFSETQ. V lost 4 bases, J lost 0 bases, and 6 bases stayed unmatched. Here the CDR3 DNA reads TGCGCCAGCAGCCCGACCGGGACAGCTAACTATGGCTACACCTTC. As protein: CASSPTGTANYGYTF.

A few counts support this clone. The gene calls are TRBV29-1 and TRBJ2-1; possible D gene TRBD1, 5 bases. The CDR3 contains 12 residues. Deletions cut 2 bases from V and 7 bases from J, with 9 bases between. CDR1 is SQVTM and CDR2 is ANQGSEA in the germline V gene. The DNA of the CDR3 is TGCAGCGTTGAAAAGGGGTTGAATGAGCAGTTCTTC. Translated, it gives CSVEKGLNEQFF.

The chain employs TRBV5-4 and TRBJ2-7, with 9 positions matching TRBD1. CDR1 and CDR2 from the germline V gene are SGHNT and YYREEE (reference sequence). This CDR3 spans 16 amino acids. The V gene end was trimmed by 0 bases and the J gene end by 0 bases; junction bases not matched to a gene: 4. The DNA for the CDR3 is TGTGCCAGCAGCTTGGTGGGACAGGGCACCTCCTACGAGCAGTACTTC. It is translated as CASSLVGQGTSYEQYF.